This paragraph covers one T cell receptor beta chain sequence. Profiled with immunoSEQ multiplex PCR; TCRdb holds only in-frame clones, not every one. The data show about 120,000 clones, roughly 83% seen once. The data are from a study of PD-L1 blockade in urothelial cancer. Whole-study context: Blood samples had a median of approximately 140,000 T cells, roughly 76,000 unique TCRs, and clonality about 0.074.

V was pared by 5 bases and J by 4 bases, with 9 bases of the junction left unmatched. Germline V gene lookup returns CDR1 MNHEY and CDR2 SVGAGI. There are 15 residues in the CDR3. Time point described: peripheral blood 6 weeks after treatment start. This sequence was found in a man in his fifties or sixties with urothelial cancer. This chain connects TRBV6-5 to TRBJ2-3; 7 bases fit TRBD2. The starting material was PBMCs, obtained around atezolizumab (anti-PD-L1) treatment. The CDR3 is CASSRRGGPPDTQYF. In DNA, the CDR3 is TGTGCCAGCAGTCGGAGGGGAGGGCCCCCAGATACGCAGTATTTT.